These 2 T cell receptor beta chains were sequenced from one sample in a study of CD8+CD57+ T cells in acquired aplastic anemia. Genomic DNA, the template, was used for profiling of the TCR beta VDJ and CDR3. TCRdb passed the reads through MiXCR, listing each CDR3 protein once. The sample holds 200,000 or so distinct CDR3 sequences, 64% seen once. The source material was sorted CD4+, CD8+, or CD8+CD57+ T cells (not recorded which) from PBMCs. These receptors were taken from a human donor with severe aplastic anemia or a healthy control (not recorded which).

Of note for this clonotype: This may be a read error: a much more frequent sequence differs by one nucleotide. V gene TRBV6-1 combines with J gene TRBJ2-1; D is perhaps TRBD2 (5 bases). In germline, CDR1 is MNHNS, CDR2 SASEGT. This CDR3 spans 16 amino acids. The CDR3 reads CAGSYPSAASRNEQFF. CDR3 nucleotide sequence: TGTGCCGGCAGTTACCCCTCAGCTGCTAGCAGGAATGAGCAGTTCTTC.

The sample holds many counts of this clonotype. The rearrangement uses TRBV7-2 and TRBJ2-7, with TRBD2 identical over 9 bases. CDR1 and CDR2 (germline): SGHTA, FQGNSA. V dropped 3 bases and J dropped 3; count of bases not matched to a gene: 15. There are 18 residues in the CDR3. The CDR3 DNA reads as TGTGCCAGCAGCTTTGACCCCATCCGGGGACTAGCTAACTACGAGCAGTACTTC. Protein sequence: CASSFDPIRGLANYEQYF. The entire variable domain, with the rest obtained from reference TRBV7-2 and TRBJ2-7, is as follows: GAGVSQSPSNKVTEKGKDVELRCDPISGHTALYWYRQSLGQGLEFLIYFQGNSAPDKSGLPSDRFSAERTGGSVSTLTIQRTQQEDSAVYLCASSFDPIRGLANYEQYFGPGTRLTVT.